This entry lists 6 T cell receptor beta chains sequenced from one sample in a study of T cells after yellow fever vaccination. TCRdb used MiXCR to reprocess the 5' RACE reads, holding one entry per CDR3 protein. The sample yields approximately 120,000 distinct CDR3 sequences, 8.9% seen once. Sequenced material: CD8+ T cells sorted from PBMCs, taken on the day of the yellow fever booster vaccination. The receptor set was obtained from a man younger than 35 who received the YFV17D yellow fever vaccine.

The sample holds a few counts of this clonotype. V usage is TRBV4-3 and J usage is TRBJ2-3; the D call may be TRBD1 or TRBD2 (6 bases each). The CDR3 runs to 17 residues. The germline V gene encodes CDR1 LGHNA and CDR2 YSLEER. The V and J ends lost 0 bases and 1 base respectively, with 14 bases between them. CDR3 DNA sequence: TGCGCCAGCAGCCAAGAGGGATGGGGGGCCGGCACAGATACGCAGTATTTT. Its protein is CASSQEGWGAGTDTQYF.

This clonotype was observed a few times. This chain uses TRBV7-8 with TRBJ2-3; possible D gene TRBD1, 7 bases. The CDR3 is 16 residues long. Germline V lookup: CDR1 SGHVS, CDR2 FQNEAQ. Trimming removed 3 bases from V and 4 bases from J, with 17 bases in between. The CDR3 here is CASSFRGAIGSDTQYF. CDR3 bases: TGTGCCAGCAGCTTCAGGGGGGCCATTGGGTCAGATACGCAGTATTTT.

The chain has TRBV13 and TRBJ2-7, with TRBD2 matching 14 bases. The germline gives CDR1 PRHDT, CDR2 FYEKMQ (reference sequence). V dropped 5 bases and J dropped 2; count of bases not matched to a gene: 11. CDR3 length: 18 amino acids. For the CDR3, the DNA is TGTGCCAGCAGCCCCGGGACTAGCGGGGGCGAGCCAACCTACGAGCAGTACTTC. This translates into CASSPGTSGGEPTYEQYF.

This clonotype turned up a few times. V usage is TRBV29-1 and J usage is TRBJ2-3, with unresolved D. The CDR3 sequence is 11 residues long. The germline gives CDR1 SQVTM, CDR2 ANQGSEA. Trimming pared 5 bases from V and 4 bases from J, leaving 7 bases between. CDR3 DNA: TGCAGCGTTCGTCCGCCAGATACGCAGTATTTT. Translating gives CSVRPPDTQYF.

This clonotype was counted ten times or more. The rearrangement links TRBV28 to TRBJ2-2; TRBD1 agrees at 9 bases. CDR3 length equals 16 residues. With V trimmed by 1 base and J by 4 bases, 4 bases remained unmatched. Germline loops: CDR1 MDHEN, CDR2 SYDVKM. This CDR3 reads CASSLLGQGTTGELFF. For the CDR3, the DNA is TGTGCCAGCAGTTTATTGGGACAGGGTACCACCGGGGAGCTGTTTTTT.

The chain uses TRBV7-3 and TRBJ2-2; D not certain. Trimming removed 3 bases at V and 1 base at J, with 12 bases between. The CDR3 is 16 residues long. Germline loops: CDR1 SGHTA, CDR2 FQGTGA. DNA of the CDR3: TGTGCCAGCAGCTTTGTGCATACTGGGAACACCGGGGAGCTGTTTTTT. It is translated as CASSFVHTGNTGELFF.